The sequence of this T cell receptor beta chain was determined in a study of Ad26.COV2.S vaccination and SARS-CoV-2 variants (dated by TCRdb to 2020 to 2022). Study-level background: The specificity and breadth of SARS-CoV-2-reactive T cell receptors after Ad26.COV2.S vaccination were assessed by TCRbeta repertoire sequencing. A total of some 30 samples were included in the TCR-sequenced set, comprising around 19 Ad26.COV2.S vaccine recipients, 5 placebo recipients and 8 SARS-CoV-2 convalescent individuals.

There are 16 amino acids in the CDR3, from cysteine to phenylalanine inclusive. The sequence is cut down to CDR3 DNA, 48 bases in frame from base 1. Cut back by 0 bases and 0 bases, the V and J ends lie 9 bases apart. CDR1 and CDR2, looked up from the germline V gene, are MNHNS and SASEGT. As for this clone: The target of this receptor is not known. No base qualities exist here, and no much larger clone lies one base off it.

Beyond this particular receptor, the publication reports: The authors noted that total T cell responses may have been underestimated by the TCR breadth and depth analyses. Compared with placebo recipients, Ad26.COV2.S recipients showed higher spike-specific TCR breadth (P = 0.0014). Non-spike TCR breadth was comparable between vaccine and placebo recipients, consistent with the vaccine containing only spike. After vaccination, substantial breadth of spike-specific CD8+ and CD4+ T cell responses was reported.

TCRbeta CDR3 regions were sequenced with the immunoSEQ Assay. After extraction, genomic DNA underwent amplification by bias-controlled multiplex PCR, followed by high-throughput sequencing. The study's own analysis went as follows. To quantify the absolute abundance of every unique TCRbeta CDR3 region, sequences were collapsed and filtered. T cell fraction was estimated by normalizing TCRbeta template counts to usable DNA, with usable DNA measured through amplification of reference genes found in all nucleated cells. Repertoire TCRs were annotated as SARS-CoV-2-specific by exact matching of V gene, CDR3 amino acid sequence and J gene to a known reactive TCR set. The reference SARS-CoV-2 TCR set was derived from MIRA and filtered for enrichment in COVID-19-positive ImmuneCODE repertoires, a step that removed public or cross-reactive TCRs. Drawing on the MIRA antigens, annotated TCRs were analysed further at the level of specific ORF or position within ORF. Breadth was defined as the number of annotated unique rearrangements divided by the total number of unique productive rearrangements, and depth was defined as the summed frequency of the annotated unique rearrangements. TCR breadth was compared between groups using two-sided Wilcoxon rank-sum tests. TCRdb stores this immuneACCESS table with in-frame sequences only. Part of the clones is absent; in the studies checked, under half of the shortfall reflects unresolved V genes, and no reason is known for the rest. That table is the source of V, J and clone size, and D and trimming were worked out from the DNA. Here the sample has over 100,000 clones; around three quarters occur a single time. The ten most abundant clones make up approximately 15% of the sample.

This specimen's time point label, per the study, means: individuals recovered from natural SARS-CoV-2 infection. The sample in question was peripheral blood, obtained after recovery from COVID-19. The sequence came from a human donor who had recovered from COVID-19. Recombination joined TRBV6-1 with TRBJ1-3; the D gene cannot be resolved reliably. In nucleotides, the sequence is TGTGCCAGCAGTGAAGCGCTGATAGCCTCTGGAAACACCATATATTTT. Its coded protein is CASSEALIASGNTIYF.